The 4 T cell receptor beta chains listed next were all sequenced from one sample in a study of CD8 T cells in ankylosing spondylitis. TCRdb ran MiXCR on the 5' RACE reads and lists one entry per CDR3 protein. The sample lists around 320,000 distinct CDR3 sequences; 20% were seen once. Material for sequencing was blood, either unsorted or a sorted T cell fraction (not recorded which). These receptors all stem from a female donor with ankylosing spondylitis or in good health (not recorded which).

The chain recombines TRBV4-3 with TRBJ1-1; D gene ambiguous. The CDR3 has 15 amino acids. V shed 1 base and J shed 4 bases, with 13 bases lying between them. Germline V CDR1 and CDR2: LGHNA, YSLEER. In DNA form, the CDR3 reads TGCGCCAGCAGCCAAGCAGAGAGACGGAGCACTGAAGCTTTCTTT. This codes for CASSQAERRSTEAFF.

This chain links TRBV4-2 with TRBJ2-1; D remains unclear. V was cut by 1 base and J by 9 bases, with 13 bases left in between. Germline loops: CDR1 LGHNA, CDR2 YNFKEQ. CDR3 length equals 14 residues. As DNA, the CDR3 is TGTGCCAGCAGCCAAGGAGCAGAACCCACTGAGCAGTTCTTC. Translating it yields CASSQGAEPTEQFF.

The chain couples TRBV2 to TRBJ2-3, with D maybe TRBD2 (5 bases). CDR1 and CDR2 (germline): SNHLY, FYNNEI. The ends were cut back, 0 bases at V and 3 bases at J, with 10 bases in the middle. The CDR3 runs to 15 residues. The CDR3 here is CASSEANTRTDTQYF. Written as DNA, the CDR3 is TGTGCCAGCAGTGAAGCGAATACTAGGACAGATACGCAGTATTTT.

This clonotype appeared many times. CDR3 sequence reads: CSMRTGRGKLFF. CDR3 bases: TGCAGCATGAGGACAGGGCGGGGAAAACTGTTTTTT. The gene calls are TRBV29-1 and TRBJ1-4; 8 nucleotides align to TRBD1. The CDR3 is 12 amino acids. Germline V gene sequence: CDR1 SQVTM, CDR2 ANQGSEA. V shed 8 bases and J 10 bases; nucleotides not matched to a gene: 9.